The entry that follows covers one TCR beta chain sequence. Its target is unknown. This sample's RNA came from whole unsorted tissue. This entry comes from a study of tumor and adjacent non-tumor tissue in lung cancer. About the study: Patients comprised some eleven adenocarcinoma, a couple of squamous cell carcinoma and 1 small cell lung cancer. Study-wide points: Top 100 clones took a larger repertoire share in normal lung. Patients with more diverse tumor TCRs had worse survival. Compared with tumor, normal lung showed significantly lower TCR diversity.

A modified ARM-PCR protocol with three rounds of nested PCR amplified TCRbeta. TCRdb reanalysed the multiplex PCR reads using MiXCR and keeps one entry per CDR3 protein. The sample records 100,000 to 150,000 distinct CDR3 sequences, about 66% being singletons. The V end was cut by 7 bases, the J end by 4 bases, with 20 bases between. CDR3 size: 15 residues. In germline, CDR1 is SGHAT, CDR2 FQNNGV. This TCR derives from a man aged 25 to 40 with non-small cell lung cancer. The sequencing sample was made of lung tumor tissue. The V gene is TRBV11-2, the J gene TRBJ2-7; D might be TRBD2 (5 bases). The CDR3 DNA follows: TGTGCCAGCAATAGGCATTATGGGAGCAATTACGAGCAGTACTTC. Its protein product is CASNRHYGSNYEQYF.